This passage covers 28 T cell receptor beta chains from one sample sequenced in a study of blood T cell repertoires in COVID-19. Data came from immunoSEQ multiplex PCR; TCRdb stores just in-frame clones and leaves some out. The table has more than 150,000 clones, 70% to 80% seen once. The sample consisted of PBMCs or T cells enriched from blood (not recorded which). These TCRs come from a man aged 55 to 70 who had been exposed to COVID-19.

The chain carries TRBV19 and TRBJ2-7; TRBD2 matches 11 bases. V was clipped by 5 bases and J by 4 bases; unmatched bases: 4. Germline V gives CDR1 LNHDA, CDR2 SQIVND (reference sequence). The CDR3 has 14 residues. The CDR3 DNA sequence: TGTGCCAGTAGTGTACTAGCGGGAGATTACGAGCAGTACTTC. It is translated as CASSVLAGDYEQYF.

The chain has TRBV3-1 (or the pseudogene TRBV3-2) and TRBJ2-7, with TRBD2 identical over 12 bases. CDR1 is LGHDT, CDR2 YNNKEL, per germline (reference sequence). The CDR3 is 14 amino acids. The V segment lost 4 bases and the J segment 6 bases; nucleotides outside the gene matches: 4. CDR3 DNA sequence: TGTGCCAGCAGCCTGACTAGCGGGAGCCCCGAGCAGTACTTC. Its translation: CASSLTSGSPEQYF.

CDR3 sequence reads: CASSIRRTGGSPLHF. The CDR3 nucleotides read TGTGCCAGTAGTATACGGCGGACAGGGGGTTCACCCCTCCACTTT. The chain joins TRBV19 to TRBJ1-6; 10 nucleotides line up with TRBD1. The CDR3 consists of 15 residues. V was pared by 2 bases and J by 9 bases, with 4 bases of the junction left unmatched. Per the germline V gene, CDR1 is LNHDA and CDR2 is SQIVND (reference sequence).

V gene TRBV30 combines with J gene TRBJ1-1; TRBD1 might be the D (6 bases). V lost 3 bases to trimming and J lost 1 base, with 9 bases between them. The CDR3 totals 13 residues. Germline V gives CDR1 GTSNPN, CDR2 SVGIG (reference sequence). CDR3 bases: TGTGCCTGGAGCCGGGGGGCGAACACTGAAGCTTTCTTT. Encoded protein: CAWSRGANTEAFF.

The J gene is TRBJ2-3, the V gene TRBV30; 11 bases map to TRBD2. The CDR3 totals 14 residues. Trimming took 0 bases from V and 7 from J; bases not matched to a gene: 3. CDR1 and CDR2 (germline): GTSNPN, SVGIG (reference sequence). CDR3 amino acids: CAWSVGTSGYTQYF. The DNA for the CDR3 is TGTGCCTGGAGTGTGGGGACTAGCGGTTATACGCAGTATTTT. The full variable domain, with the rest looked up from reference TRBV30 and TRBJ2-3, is SQTIHQWPATLVQPVGSPLSLECTVEGTSNPNLYWYRQAAGRGLQLLFYSVGIGQISSEVPQNLSASRPQDRQFILSSKKLLLSDSGFYLCAWSVGTSGYTQYFGPGTRLTVL.

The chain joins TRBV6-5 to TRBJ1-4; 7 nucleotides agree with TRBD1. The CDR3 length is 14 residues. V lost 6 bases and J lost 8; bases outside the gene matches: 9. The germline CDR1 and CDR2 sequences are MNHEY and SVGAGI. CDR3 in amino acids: CASSLDRVREKLFF. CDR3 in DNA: TGTGCCAGCAGCCTAGACAGGGTTCGCGAAAAACTGTTTTTT.

CDR3: CASRGGLENTEAFF. The CDR3 DNA reads TGTGCCAGCAGGGGAGGGTTGGAGAACACTGAAGCTTTCTTT. V and J are TRBV2 and TRBJ1-1; D gene ambiguous. CDR3 length: 14 residues. V shed 6 bases and J shed 1 base, with 12 bases lying between them. From germline, CDR1 is SNHLY and CDR2 FYNNEI.

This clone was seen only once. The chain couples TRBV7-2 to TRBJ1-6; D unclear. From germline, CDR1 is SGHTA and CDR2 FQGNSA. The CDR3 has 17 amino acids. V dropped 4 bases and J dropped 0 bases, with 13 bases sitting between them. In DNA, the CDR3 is TGTGCCAGCAGCTCAGAGGCGGATAGCTCCTATAATTCACCCCTCCACTTT. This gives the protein CASSSEADSSYNSPLHF.

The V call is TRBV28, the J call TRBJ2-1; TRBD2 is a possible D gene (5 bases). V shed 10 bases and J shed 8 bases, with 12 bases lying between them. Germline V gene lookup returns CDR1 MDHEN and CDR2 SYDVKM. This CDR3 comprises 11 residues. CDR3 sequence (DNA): TGTGCCATTTCGGGGTATCATGAGCAGTTCTTC. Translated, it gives CAISGYHEQFF.

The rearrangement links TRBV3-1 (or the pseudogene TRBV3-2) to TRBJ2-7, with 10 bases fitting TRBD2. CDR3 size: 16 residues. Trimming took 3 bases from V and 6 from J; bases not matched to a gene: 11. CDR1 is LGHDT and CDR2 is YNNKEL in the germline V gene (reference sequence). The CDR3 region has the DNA TGTGCCAGCAGCCACGCCTCGGGACTAGCGAAGGGCGAGCAGTACTTC. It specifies CASSHASGLAKGEQYF.

CDR3 amino acids: CASRPPGYEQYF. The CDR3 DNA reads TGTGCCAGCAGGCCCCCGGGCTACGAGCAGTACTTC. This chain connects TRBV6-5 to TRBJ2-7; D is unresolved. CDR1 and CDR2 from the germline V gene are MNHEY and SVGAGI. V lost 6 bases and J lost 3, with 9 bases in between. The CDR3 is 12 amino acids.

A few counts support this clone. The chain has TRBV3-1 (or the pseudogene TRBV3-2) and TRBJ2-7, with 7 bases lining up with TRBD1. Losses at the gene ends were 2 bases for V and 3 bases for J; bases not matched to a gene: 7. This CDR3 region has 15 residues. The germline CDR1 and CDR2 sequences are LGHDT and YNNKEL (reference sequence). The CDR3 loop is CASSQTRDRDYEQYF. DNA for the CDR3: TGTGCCAGCAGCCAAACCCGGGACAGAGACTACGAGCAGTACTTC.

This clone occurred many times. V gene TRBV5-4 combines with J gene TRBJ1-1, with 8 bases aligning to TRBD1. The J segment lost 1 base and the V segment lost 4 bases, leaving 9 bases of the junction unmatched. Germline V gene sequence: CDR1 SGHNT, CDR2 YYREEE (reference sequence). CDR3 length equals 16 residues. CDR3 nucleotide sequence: TGTGCCAGCAGCCGACAGGGGCAGGTTGGGAACACTGAAGCTTTCTTT. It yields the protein CASSRQGQVGNTEAFF.

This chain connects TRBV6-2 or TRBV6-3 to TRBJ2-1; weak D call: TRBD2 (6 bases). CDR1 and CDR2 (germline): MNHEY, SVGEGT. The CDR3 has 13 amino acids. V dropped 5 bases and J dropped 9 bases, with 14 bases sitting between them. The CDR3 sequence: CASSISPRGEQFF. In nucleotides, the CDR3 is TGTGCCAGCAGTATATCCCCGCGGGGTGAGCAGTTCTTC.

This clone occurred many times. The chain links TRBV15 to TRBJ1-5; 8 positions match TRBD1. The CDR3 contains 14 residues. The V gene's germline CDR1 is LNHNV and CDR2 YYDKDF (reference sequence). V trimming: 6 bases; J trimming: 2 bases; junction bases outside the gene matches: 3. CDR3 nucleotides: TGTGCCACCAGGGCGGACAGGGGCAATCAGCCCCAGCATTTT. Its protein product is CATRADRGNQPQHF.

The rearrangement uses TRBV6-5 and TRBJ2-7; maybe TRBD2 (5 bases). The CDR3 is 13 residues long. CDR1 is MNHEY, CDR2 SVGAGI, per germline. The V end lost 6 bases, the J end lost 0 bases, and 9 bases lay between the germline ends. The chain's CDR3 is CASRSGTSYEQYF. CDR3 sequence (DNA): TGTGCCAGCAGATCGGGAACCTCCTACGAGCAGTACTTC.

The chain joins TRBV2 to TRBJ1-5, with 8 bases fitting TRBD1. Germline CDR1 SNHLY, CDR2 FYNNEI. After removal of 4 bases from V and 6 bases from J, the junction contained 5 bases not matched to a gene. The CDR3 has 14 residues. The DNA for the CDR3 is TGTGCCAGCAGTGGAACAGGGGGGGGTCAGCCCCAGCATTTT. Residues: CASSGTGGGQPQHF.

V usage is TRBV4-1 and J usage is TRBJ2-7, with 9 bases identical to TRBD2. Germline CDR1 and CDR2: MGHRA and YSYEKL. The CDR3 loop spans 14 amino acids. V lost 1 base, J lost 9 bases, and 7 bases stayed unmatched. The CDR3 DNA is TGCGCCAGCAGCCAAGCCCTAGCGGGGCCCGGGCAGTACTTC. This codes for CASSQALAGPGQYF.

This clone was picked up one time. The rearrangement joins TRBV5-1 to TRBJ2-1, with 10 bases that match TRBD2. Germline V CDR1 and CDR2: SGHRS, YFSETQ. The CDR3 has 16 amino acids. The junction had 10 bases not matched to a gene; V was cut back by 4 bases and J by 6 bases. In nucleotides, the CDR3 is TGCGCCAGCAGCCGGGGCCCAGCGGGAGGGCCCAATGAGCAGTTCTTC. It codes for CASSRGPAGGPNEQFF.

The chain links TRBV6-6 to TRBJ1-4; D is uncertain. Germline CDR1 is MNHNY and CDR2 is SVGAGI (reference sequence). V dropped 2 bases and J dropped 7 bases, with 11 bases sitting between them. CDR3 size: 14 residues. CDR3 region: CASSYSGNFEKLFF. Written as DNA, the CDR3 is TGTGCCAGCAGTTACAGCGGGAATTTTGAAAAACTGTTTTTT.

This CDR3 reads CASSSTGTHRDTQYF. The CDR3 DNA follows: TGTGCCAGCAGTTCGACAGGGACCCACAGAGATACGCAGTATTTT. The chain employs TRBV6-2 or TRBV6-3 and TRBJ2-3; 7 nucleotides match TRBD1. V shed 4 bases, J shed 5 bases, and the junction held 9 bases outside the gene matches. CDR1 MNHEY and CDR2 SVGEGT come from the germline V gene. The CDR3 length is 15 residues.

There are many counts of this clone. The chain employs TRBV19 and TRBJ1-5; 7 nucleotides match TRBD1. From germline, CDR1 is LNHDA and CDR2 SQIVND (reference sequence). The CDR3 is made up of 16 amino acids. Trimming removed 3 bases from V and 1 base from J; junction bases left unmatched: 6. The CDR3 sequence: CASSIILTGSNQPQHF. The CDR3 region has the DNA TGTGCCAGTAGTATTATATTGACAGGGAGCAATCAGCCCCAGCATTTT.

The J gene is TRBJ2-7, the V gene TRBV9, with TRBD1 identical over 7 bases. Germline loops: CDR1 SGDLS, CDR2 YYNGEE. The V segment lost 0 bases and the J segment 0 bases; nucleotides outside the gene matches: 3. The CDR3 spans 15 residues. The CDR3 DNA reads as TGTGCCAGCAGCGTAGATGGGGACAGCTCCTACGAGCAGTACTTC. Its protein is CASSVDGDSSYEQYF. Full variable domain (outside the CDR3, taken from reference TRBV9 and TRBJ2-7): DSGVTQTPKHLITATGQRVTLRCSPRSGDLSVYWYQQSLDQGLQFLIQYYNGEERAKGNILERFSAQQFPDLHSELNLSSLELGDSALYFCASSVDGDSSYEQYFGPGTRLTVT.

In DNA form, the CDR3 reads TGTGCCAGCAGTTGGAGGGGTGCCTCCTACAATGAGCAGTTCTTC. It encodes CASSWRGASYNEQFF. V and J are TRBV6-2 or TRBV6-3 and TRBJ2-1; possible D gene TRBD2, 6 bases. Germline CDR1 MNHEY, CDR2 SVGEGT. V was pared by 4 bases and J by 0 bases, with 10 bases between. The CDR3 is 15 residues long.

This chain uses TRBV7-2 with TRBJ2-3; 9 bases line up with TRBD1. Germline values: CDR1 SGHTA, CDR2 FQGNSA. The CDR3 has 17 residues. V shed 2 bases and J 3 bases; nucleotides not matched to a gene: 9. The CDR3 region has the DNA TGTGCCAGCAGCTTATTCGGACAGGGGATAAGGACAGATACGCAGTATTTT. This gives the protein CASSLFGQGIRTDTQYF.

CDR3 nucleotides: TGTGCCAGTGAAAGTAGCGGACCGCAAATAGGGCTGTTTTTT. Translation: CASESSGPQIGLFF. The chain couples TRBV19 to TRBJ2-2; maybe TRBD2 (6 bases). The CDR3 length is 14 residues. V gave up 8 bases and J gave up 13 bases, with 23 bases separating them. Germline CDR1 and CDR2: LNHDA and SQIVND (reference sequence).

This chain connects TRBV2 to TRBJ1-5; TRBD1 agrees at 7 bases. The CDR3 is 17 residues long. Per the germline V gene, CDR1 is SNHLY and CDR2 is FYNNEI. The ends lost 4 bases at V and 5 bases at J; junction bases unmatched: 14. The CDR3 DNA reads TGTGCCAGCAGTGGAATATTAACAGGGGATACGGATCAGCCCCAGCATTTT. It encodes CASSGILTGDTDQPQHF.

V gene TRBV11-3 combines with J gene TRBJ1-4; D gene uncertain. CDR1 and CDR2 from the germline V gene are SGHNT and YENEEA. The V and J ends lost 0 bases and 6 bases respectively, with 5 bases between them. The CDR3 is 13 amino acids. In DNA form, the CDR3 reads TGTGCCAGCAGCTTAGATGGCTATGAAAAACTGTTTTTT. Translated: CASSLDGYEKLFF.